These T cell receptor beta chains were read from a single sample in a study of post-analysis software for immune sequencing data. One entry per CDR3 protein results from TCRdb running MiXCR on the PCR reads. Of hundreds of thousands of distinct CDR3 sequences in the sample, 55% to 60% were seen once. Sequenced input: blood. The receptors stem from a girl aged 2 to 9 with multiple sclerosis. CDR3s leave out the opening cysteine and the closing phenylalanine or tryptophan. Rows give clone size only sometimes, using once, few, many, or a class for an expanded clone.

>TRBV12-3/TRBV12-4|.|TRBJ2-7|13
ASSFGTGSSYEQY
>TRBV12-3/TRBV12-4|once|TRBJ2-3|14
ASGPASAASTDTQY
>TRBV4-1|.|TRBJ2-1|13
ASSQVSSSYNGQF
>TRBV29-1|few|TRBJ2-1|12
SAITSGPDNEQF
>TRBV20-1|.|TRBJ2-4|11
SAATGGENIQY
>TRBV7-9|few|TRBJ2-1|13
ASSWQGLTYNEQF
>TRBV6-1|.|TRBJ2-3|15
ASSPQGAGETTDTQY
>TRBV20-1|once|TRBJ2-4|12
SANNRGPKNIQY
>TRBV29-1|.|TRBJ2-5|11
SVVQQNQETQY
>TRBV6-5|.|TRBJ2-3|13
ASRSGRGGTDTQY
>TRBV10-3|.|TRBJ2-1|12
AISAGTGANEQF
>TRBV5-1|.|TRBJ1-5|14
ASDTVDRGLNQPQH
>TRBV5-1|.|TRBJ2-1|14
ASSLGEGLDYNEQF
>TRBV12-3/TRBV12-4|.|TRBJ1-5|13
ASSLQQGSHQPQH
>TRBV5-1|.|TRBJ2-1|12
ASSGLAGFDEQF
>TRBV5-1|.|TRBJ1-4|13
ASSAGDNLNEKLF
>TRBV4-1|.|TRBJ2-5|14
ASSQEYSGRGETLY
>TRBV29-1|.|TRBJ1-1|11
SGGGPSNTEAF
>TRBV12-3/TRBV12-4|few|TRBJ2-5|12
ASSDTSGGETQY
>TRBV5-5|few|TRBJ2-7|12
ASSGGPLAYEQY
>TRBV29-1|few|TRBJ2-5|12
SVEGGGPGETQY
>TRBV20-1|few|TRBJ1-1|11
SAIGQTDTEAF
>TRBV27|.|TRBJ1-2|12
ASSLDGKGSGYT
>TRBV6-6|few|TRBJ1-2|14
ASSPIGGGLDYGYT
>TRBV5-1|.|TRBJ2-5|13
ASSPSGQAQETQY
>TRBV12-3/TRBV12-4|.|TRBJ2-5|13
ASSLGTGEVETQY
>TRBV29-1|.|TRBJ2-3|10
SVGQHMDTQY
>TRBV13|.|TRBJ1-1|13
ASSFPDRANTEAF
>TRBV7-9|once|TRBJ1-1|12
ASSPSGGRGGAF
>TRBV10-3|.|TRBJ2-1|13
AISDPAFRYNEQF
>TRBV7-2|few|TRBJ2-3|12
ASSLREFADTQY
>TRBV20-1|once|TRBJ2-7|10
SARLQGGEQY
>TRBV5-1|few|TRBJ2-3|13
ASTLGQGGADTQY
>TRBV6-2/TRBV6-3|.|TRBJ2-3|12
ASSYDNPTDTQY
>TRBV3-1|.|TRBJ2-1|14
ASSQSGTPSYNEQF
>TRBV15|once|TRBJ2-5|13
ATSGPGTGQETQY
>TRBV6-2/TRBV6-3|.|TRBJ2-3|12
ATQLATSTDTQY
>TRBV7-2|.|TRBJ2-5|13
ASSLGDRESETQY
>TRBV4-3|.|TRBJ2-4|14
ASSQGTGLAKNIQY
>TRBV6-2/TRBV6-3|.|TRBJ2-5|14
ARRLAGDQRGETQY
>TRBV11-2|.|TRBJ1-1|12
ASSVTPANTEAF
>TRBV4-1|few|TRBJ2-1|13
ASSQVSGRSNEQF
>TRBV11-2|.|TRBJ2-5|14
ASSAGLAGPGETQY
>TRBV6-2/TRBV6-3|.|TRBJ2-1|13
ASSTSLTGGGEQF
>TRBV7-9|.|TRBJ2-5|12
ASSFRDRPYEHY
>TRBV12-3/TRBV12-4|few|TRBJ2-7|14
ASSLAGQSPSYEQY
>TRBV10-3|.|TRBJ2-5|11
AISQGEAETQY
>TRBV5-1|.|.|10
ASSSFGYEQY
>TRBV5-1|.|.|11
ASSLALRSEQY
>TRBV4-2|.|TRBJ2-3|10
ASSQDGDTQY
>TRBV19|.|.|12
ASSGRQVQETQY
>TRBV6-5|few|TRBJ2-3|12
ASSYIQDTDTQY
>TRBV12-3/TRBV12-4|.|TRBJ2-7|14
ASSFGMGVNSYEQY
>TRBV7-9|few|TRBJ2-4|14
ASSFLAGVAKNIQY
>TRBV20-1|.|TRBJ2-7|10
SANARGYEQY
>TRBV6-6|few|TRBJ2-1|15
ASSYPSLAGLSKEQF
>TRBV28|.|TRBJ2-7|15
ASSFPLTSRPTYEQY
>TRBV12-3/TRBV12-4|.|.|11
ASYTSGGSEQY